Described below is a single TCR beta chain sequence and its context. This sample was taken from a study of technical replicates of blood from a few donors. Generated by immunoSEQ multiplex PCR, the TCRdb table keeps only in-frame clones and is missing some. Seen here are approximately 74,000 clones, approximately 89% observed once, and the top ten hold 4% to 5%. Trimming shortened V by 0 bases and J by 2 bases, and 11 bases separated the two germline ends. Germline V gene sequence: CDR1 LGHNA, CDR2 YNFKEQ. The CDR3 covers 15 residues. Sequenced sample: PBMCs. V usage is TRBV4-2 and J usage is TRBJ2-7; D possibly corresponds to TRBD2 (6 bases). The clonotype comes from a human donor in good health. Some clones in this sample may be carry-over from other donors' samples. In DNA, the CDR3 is TGTGCCAGCAGCCAAGATTGGTCTAGCGCCTACGAGCAGTACTTC. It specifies CASSQDWSSAYEQYF.